One sample yielded the 3 T cell receptor beta chains listed below, sequenced in a study of shared clonotypes between healthy human individuals (dated by TCRdb to about 2020). CD8 naive samples were CD45RO-negative cells positively selected for CCR7, giving a CD45RA+CCR7+ population that excluded TemRA cells. Libraries were made using the immunoSEQ multiplex PCR assay. The clones in this table, taken by TCRdb from immuneACCESS, are in-frame only. Not every clone is retained; where verified, under half of the shortfall comes from an unresolved V gene, and the cause of the rest is unknown. The sample yields roughly 1,800,000 clones; about 95% were counted once. The leading ten clones occupy approximately 1.2% of the sample. Sequencing was done on a sample of naive CD8+ T cells sorted from blood. The cell subset or site label here, explained by the study, means: CD45RA+CCR7+. The origin of the receptors is a man aged 18 to 30 in good health.

The chain recombines TRBV29-1 with TRBJ2-3, with 13 positions matching TRBD2. The germline CDR1 and CDR2 sequences are SQVTM and ANQGSEA. The CDR3 length is 16 residues. The V segment lost 4 bases and the J segment 4 bases; nucleotides outside the gene matches: 8. CDR3 bases: TGCAGCGTTGCCGGACTAGCGGGAGTCGGTGCAGATACGCAGTATTTT. This encodes CSVAGLAGVGADTQYF.

V usage is TRBV4-1 and J usage is TRBJ2-7, with D perhaps given as TRBD1 or TRBD2 (5 bases each). The CDR3 loop spans 14 amino acids. Trimming took off 5 bases at V and 1 base at J, with 12 bases between the two ends. Germline-derived CDR1 and CDR2 are MGHRA and YSYEKL. The CDR3 region has the DNA TGCGCCAGCAGCTATGAGGGGAATTCCTACGAGCAGTACTTC. This codes for CASSYEGNSYEQYF.

The chain has TRBV5-4 and TRBJ1-1, with TRBD1 identical over 7 bases. Germline loops: CDR1 SGHNT, CDR2 YYREEE (reference sequence). This CDR3 has 15 amino acids. V gave up 5 bases and J gave up 3 bases; unmatched junction bases: 10. This chain's CDR3 is CASRFSGTADTEAFF. Here the CDR3 DNA reads TGTGCCAGCAGGTTTTCCGGGACAGCGGACACTGAAGCTTTCTTT.